This TCR beta chain was retrieved from a study of cytomegalovirus exposure and HLA in healthy donors. Looking at the study overall: Inside one of the first data releases sat about 85 million unique TCRs taken from HLA-typed donors. Overall study results and limits: Some highly shared sequence variants likely arose as a pipeline artifact. A list of 150 to 200 TCR beta chains associated with cytomegalovirus was given. V segments that were indistinguishable, TRBV6-2 and TRBV6-3 among them, were omitted from analysis.

60 Vbeta and 13 Jbeta primers were used in PCR. Using immunoSEQ multiplex PCR, the repertoire was profiled, and TCRdb retains in-frame clones only, with some absent. In the table there are about 110,000 clones, approximately 82% of which are singletons. J was trimmed by 0 bases and V by 6 bases; bases with no gene match: 5. Germline V CDR1 and CDR2: MNHNS, SASEGT. The CDR3 runs to 15 residues. To note about this clone: What it binds is not known.

This sequence joins TRBV6-1 and TRBJ2-5; 9 bases are a match to TRBD1. The source is a man between 40 and 49 years old in good health and CMV-seronegative. The sample comprised PBMCs. The CDR3 nucleotides read TGTGCCAGCAGGAGACAGGGGGTCAACCAAGAGACCCAGTACTTC. Its protein is CASRRQGVNQETQYF.